Presented here are 8 T cell receptor beta chains from one specimen sequenced in a study of blood T cell repertoires in COVID-19. The data were produced by immunoSEQ multiplex PCR, yet TCRdb's version contains in-frame clones alone and is incomplete. The sample lists about 350,000 clones; about 88% were seen once. Sequencing was done on a sample of PBMCs or T cells enriched from blood (not recorded which). Source of these receptors: a woman aged 25 to 39 who had been exposed to COVID-19.

This chain connects TRBV5-1 to TRBJ2-5, with D maybe TRBD1 (6 bases). Trimming shortened V by 4 bases and J by 1 base, and 11 bases separated the two germline ends. Germline V lookup: CDR1 SGHRS, CDR2 YFSETQ. CDR3 length: 14 residues. The CDR3 here is CASSPGVPQETQYF. CDR3 DNA: TGCGCCAGCAGCCCAGGGGTGCCCCAAGAGACCCAGTACTTC.

The CDR3 sequence is CASSLAGGGTQYF. The CDR3 bases are TGTGCCAGCAGTTTAGCGGGGGGAGGGACCCAGTACTTC. The chain employs TRBV2 and TRBJ2-5; 10 nucleotides match TRBD2. Germline assignment: CDR1 SNHLY and CDR2 FYNNEI. The trim removed 5 bases at V and 7 bases at J, leaving 4 bases unmatched. The CDR3 sequence is 13 residues long.

This rearrangement joins TRBV27 to TRBJ1-5; the match to TRBD1 covers 8 bases. The V segment lost 3 bases and the J segment 2 bases; nucleotides outside the gene matches: 0. This CDR3 has 14 amino acids. Germline-derived CDR1 and CDR2 are MNHEY and SMNVEV (reference sequence). The CDR3 sequence: CASSLTGGNQPQHF. CDR3 coding DNA: TGTGCCAGCAGTTTGACAGGGGGCAATCAGCCCCAGCATTTT.

The chain combines TRBV28 with TRBJ2-2; no firm D call. Between the trimmed V and J ends, which lost 6 bases and 0 bases, there was a span of 11 bases. Germline V gene data show CDR1 as MDHEN and CDR2 as SYDVKM. The CDR3 is 15 residues long. DNA for the CDR3: TGTGCCAGCAGGTCACAGTACACGAACACCGGGGAGCTGTTTTTT. This translates into CASRSQYTNTGELFF. Full variable domain (remainder filled in from reference TRBV28 and TRBJ2-2): DVKVTQSSRYLVKRTGEKVFLECVQDMDHENMFWYRQDPGLGLRLIYFSYDVKMKEKGDIPEGYSVSREKKERFSLILESASTNQTSMYLCASRSQYTNTGELFFGEGSRLTVL.

The rearrangement uses TRBV5-1 and TRBJ1-3; TRBD1 might be the D (6 bases). The CDR3 extends over 17 amino acids. Between the trimmed V and J ends, which lost 0 bases and 0 bases, there was a span of 13 bases. In germline, CDR1 is SGHRS, CDR2 YFSETQ. The CDR3 bases are TGCGCCAGCAGCTTGGACGGGGGGCCCAGCTCTGGAAACACCATATATTTT. Protein product: CASSLDGGPSSGNTIYF.

This clone was counted between two and nine times. This chain joins TRBV6-2 or TRBV6-3 and TRBJ1-2, with 9 bases lining up with TRBD1. This CDR3 is built from 15 residues. V shed 6 bases, J shed 6 bases, and the junction held 11 bases outside the gene matches. Germline CDR1 is MNHEY and CDR2 is SVGEGT. CDR3 sequence reads: CASSDDTTGGHGYTF. CDR3 bases: TGTGCCAGCAGCGACGACACCACAGGGGGCCATGGCTACACCTTC.

The V and J genes are TRBV28 and TRBJ1-5; 8 bases match TRBD1. This CDR3 comprises 15 residues. CDR1 is MDHEN and CDR2 is SYDVKM in the germline V gene. The trim removed 5 bases at V and 2 bases at J, leaving 5 bases unmatched. This CDR3 reads CASSLRGPGNQPQHF. The CDR3 DNA reads as TGTGCCAGCAGTCTCAGGGGGCCGGGCAATCAGCCCCAGCATTTT.

This chain links TRBV28 with TRBJ1-4; 9 positions agree with TRBD1. V shed 5 bases and J 8 bases; nucleotides not matched to a gene: 12. CDR1 and CDR2 (germline): MDHEN, SYDVKM. The CDR3 extends over 16 amino acids. CDR3 in DNA: TGTGCCAGCAGTCACGGGACAGGGTACGGGGAAGAAAAACTGTTTTTT. Translating it yields CASSHGTGYGEEKLFF.